This record covers a single TCR beta chain. This table comes from immunoSEQ multiplex PCR, and its TCRdb copy is limited to in-frame clones, with some not included. The sample has 190,000 or so clones, around 86% seen once; the top ten hold over 7%. This specimen comes from a study of blood T cell repertoires in COVID-19. The overall study: Acute and convalescent COVID-19 specimens originated in the United States, Italy and Spain.

The study recruited people aged about 18 to 89 years across some 23 US areas. In assigning cohorts, the study relied on participant-reported clinical history. V lost 0 bases to trimming and J lost 4 bases, with 20 bases between them. CDR1 is SGHRS and CDR2 is YFSETQ in the germline V gene. This CDR3 is 18 amino acids long. The rearrangement joins TRBV5-1 to TRBJ2-1; D is perhaps TRBD1 (5 bases). Material: PBMCs or T cells enriched from blood (not recorded which). This TCR was sampled from a woman aged 25-40 years who had recovered from COVID-19. This chain's CDR3 is CASSLEGGQGSWYNEQFF. CDR3 sequence (DNA): TGCGCCAGCAGCTTGGAAGGTGGGCAGGGAAGTTGGTACAATGAGCAGTTCTTC.